This TCR beta chain was retrieved from a study of shared clonotypes between healthy human individuals. Assay used: immunoSEQ multiplex PCR; TCRdb lists only in-frame clones, some missing. Among roughly 1.4 million clones, approximately 98.5% were seen once, and the ten largest hold around 0.33%. J was trimmed by 2 bases and V by 7 bases; bases with no gene match: 7. Germline-derived CDR1 and CDR2 are MDHEN and SYDVKM. The CDR3 runs to 15 residues. The sequenced sample was naive CD4+ T cells sorted from blood. Indicated subset: CD45RA+ positively selected. The chain joins TRBV28 to TRBJ1-5, with 8 bases aligning to TRBD1. This clonotype was obtained from a man aged 25-40 years in good health. CDR3 sequence reads: CASIPQGEGNQPQHF. For the CDR3, the DNA is TGTGCCAGCATCCCACAGGGGGAGGGCAATCAGCCCCAGCATTTT.